The 9 T cell receptor beta chains listed next were all sequenced from one sample in a study of cytomegalovirus exposure and HLA in healthy donors. PCR primers comprised 60 Vbeta and 13 Jbeta primers. Sequencing was performed with immunoSEQ multiplex PCR; in TCRdb, only in-frame clones are kept and a portion is missing. The sample includes about 88,000 clones, more than 80% of them seen just once. Sequencing was done on a sample of PBMCs. These receptors were collected from a man aged 18 to 30 in good health and CMV-seronegative.

The chain joins TRBV28 to TRBJ1-1; no definite D call. Between the trimmed V and J ends, which lost 3 bases and 6 bases, there was a span of 11 bases. The CDR3 contains 13 residues. Germline CDR1 MDHEN, CDR2 SYDVKM. CDR3 nucleotide sequence: TGTGCCAGCAGTTTTGCGGGAATGCCTGAAGCTTTCTTT. Translating it yields CASSFAGMPEAFF.

The rearrangement uses TRBV18 and TRBJ1-6; D is possibly TRBD1 (6 bases). Germline assignment: CDR1 KGHSH and CDR2 LQKENI. V lost 0 bases, J lost 7 bases, and 10 bases lay in between. CDR3 length: 15 residues. The CDR3 DNA is TGTGCCAGCTCACCACCGACAGGCGCCAATTCACCCCTCCACTTT. Protein sequence: CASSPPTGANSPLHF.

This clone has just one count. CDR3 coding DNA: TGCGCCAGCAGCCAAGTCGCCGGGACAGGGGGCACAGATACGCAGTATTTT. Protein sequence: CASSQVAGTGGTDTQYF. J is TRBJ2-3 and V is TRBV4-1; 10 bases map to TRBD1. CDR1 and CDR2 from the germline V gene are MGHRA and YSYEKL. CDR3 length equals 17 residues. With V trimmed by 1 base and J by 1 base, 5 bases remained unmatched.

The V gene is TRBV6-5, the J gene TRBJ2-7, with D maybe TRBD2 (6 bases). Per the germline V gene, CDR1 is MNHEY and CDR2 is SVGAGI. With 2 bases removed from V and 4 bases from J, the gap between germline ends came to 12 bases. This CDR3 spans 14 amino acids. The CDR3 DNA is TGTGCCAGCAGTTACACTAGCTCCATTTACGAGCAGTACTTC. Translating gives CASSYTSSIYEQYF.

This clone was counted once. A junction end diverges from the germline sequence, so it may reflect a read error. The rearrangement links TRBV7-9 to TRBJ2-5, with 10 bases matching TRBD2. Germline lookup yields CDR1 SEHNR and CDR2 FQNEAQ (reference sequence). The CDR3 sequence is 16 residues long. The CDR3 sequence: CSSSLGLAVRQETQYF. The CDR3 DNA reads as TGTTCCAGCAGCCTCGGACTAGCGGTACGACAAGAGACCCAGTACTTC.

Comments on this clone: A junction end diverges from the germline sequence, so it may reflect a read error. V usage is TRBV5-1 and J usage is TRBJ2-3; D is possibly TRBD2 (6 bases). Germline values: CDR1 SGHRS, CDR2 YFSETQ. This CDR3 comprises 13 residues. CDR3 nucleotides: TGTGCCAGCAGCTTCGGGGGAACAGATACGCAGTATTTT. Translated: CASSFGGTDTQYF. Variable domain in full (rest from reference TRBV5-1 and TRBJ2-3): KAGVTQTPRYLIKTRGQQVTLSCSPISGHRSVSWYQQTPGQGLQFLFEYFSETQRNKGNFPGRFSGRQFSNSRSEMNVSTLELGDSALYLCASSFGGTDTQYFGPGTRLTVL.

The chain has TRBV7-9 and TRBJ2-4; D remains unclear. The V gene's germline CDR1 is SEHNR and CDR2 FQNEAQ (reference sequence). Deletions cut 1 base from V and 0 bases from J, with 10 bases between. The CDR3 is made up of 16 amino acids. The CDR3 loop reads CASSLVGGLAKNIQYF. The CDR3 DNA reads TGTGCCAGCAGCTTAGTTGGCGGCCTAGCCAAAAACATTCAGTACTTC.

V is TRBV2 and J is TRBJ2-6, with D possibly matching TRBD2 (5 bases). CDR3 length: 14 amino acids. Trimming pared 2 bases from V and 6 bases from J, leaving 8 bases between. The V gene's germline CDR1 is SNHLY and CDR2 FYNNEI. For the CDR3, the DNA is TGTGCCAGCAGTGAAATGAGGGAGGCCAACGTCCTGACTTTC. Translating it yields CASSEMREANVLTF.

This rearrangement joins TRBV28 to TRBJ1-2; 7 positions agree with TRBD1. Germline V CDR1 and CDR2: MDHEN, SYDVKM. V shed 7 bases, J shed 8 bases, and the junction held 10 bases outside the gene matches. The CDR3 length is 13 residues. This CDR3 reads CASNYRGRWGYTF. The CDR3 DNA reads TGTGCCAGCAACTACAGGGGCCGGTGGGGCTACACCTTC.